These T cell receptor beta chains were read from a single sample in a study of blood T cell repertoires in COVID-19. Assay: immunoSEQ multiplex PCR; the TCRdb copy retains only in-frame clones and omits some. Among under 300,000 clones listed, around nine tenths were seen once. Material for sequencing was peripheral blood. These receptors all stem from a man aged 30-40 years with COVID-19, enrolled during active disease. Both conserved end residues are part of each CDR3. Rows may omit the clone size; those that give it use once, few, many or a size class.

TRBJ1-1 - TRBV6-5 CASRSRTGGTEAFF
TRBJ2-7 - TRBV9 CASSVGFTSSYEQYF
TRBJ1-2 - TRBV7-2 CASSPSMGGNNYGYTF
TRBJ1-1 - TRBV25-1 CASSAPYVTGRTFF
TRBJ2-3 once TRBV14 CASSPRTGRADTQYF
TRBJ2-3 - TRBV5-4 CASSFRTGGTDTQYF
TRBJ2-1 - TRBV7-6 CASSLGLAGALSSYNEQFF
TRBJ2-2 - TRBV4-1 CASRDRGTGELFF
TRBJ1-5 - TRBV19 CASRDRGGQLSNQPQHF
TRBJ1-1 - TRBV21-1 CASSNLRREAFF
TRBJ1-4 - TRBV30 CAWGQSTNEKLFF
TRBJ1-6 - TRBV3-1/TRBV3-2 CASSPLTGRDSPLHF
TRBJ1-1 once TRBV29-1 CSVDWRGNTEAFF
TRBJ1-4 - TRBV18 CASSQTGASEKLFF
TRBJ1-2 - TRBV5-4 CASSLVAGNYGYTF
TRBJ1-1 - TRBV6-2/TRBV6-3 CASSLQGSNTEAFF
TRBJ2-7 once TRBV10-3 CAITGGGATYEQYF
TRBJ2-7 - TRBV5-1 CASSLEGVTASYEQYF
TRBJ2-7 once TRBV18 CASSPLQRGGEQYF
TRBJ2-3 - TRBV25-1 CASSGGRGTDTQYF
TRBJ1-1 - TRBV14 CASSPTSGQNTEAFF
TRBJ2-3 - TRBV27 CASSPIGSTSTDTQYF
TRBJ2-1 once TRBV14 CASSQVLSGEQFF
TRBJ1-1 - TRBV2 CASSERGAFF
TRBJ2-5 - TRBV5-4 CASSWTSGGVQTQYF
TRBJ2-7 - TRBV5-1 CASSGYSFYEQYF
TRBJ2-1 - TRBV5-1 CASSSFGTGAGEQFF
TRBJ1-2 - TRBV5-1 CASSLDRTGASLNYGYTF
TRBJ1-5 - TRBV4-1 CASSQAGVNQPQHF
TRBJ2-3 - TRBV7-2 CASSTDRGTDTQYF
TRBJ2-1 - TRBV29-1 CSVGPVGGTHNEQFF
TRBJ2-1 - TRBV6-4 CASSDSLRGEQFF
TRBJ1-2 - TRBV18 CASSPFSRDNSNYGYTF
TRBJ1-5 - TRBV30 CAWSNRGNQPQHF
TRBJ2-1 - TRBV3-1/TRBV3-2 CASSQAWTGASSSEQFF
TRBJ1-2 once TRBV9 CASSAETGTYGYTF
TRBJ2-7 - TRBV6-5 CASSQRGYEQYF
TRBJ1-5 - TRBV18 CASSPTGNSNQPQHF
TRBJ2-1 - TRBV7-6 CASSLGNNEQFF
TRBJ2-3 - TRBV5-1 CASSLSGTASTDTQYF